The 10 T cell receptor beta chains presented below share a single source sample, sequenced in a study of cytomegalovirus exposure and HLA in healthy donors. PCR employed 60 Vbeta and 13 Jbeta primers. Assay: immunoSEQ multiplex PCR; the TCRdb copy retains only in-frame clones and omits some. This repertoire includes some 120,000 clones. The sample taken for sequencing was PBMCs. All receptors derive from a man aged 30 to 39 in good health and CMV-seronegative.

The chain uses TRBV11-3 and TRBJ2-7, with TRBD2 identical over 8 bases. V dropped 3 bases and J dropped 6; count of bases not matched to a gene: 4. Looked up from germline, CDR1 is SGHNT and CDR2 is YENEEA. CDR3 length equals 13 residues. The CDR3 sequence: CASSFGGDGEQYF. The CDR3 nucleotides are TGTGCCAGCAGCTTCGGGGGGGACGGCGAGCAGTACTTC.

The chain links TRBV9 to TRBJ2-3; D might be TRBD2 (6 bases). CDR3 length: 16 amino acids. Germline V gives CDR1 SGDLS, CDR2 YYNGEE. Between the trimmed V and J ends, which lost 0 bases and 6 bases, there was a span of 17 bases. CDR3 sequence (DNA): TGTGCCAGCAGCGTAGTGGGGGGAGGTCCGTGGGATACGCAGTATTTT. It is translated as CASSVVGGGPWDTQYF.

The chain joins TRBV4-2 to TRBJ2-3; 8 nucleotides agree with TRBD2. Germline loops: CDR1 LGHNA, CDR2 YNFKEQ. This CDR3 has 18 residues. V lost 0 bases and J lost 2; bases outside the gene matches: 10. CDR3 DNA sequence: TGTGCCAGCAGCCAAGAACACCCGGGGGGGCCCCCCACAGATACGCAGTATTTT. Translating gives CASSQEHPGGPPTDTQYF.

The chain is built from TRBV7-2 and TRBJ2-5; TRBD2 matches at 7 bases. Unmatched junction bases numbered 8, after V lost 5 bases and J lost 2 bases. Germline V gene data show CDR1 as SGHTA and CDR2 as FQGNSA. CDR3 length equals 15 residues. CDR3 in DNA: TGTGCCAGCAGCCCCGGGGGAGGGCGACAAGAGACCCAGTACTTC. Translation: CASSPGGGRQETQYF.

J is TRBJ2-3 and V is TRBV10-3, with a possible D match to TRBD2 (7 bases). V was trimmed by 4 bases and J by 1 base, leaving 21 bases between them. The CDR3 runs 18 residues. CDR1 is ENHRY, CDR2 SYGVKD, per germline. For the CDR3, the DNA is TGTGCCATCAGTGGAGAATCCGGGGGGCGGTCTGGCACAGATACGCAGTATTTT. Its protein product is CAISGESGGRSGTDTQYF.

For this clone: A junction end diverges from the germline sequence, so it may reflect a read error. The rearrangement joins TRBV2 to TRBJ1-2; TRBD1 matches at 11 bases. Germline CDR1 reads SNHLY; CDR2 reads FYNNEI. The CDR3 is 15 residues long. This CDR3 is CAGSEEGQGADGYTF. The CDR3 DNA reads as TGTGCCGGCAGTGAAGAAGGACAGGGGGCAGATGGCTACACCTTC.

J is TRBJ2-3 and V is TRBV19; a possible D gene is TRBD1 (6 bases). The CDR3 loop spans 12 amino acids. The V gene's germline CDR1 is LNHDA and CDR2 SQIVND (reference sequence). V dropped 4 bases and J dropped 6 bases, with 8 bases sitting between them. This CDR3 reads CASSTGADTQYF. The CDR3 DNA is TGTGCCAGTAGTACAGGGGCGGATACGCAGTATTTT.

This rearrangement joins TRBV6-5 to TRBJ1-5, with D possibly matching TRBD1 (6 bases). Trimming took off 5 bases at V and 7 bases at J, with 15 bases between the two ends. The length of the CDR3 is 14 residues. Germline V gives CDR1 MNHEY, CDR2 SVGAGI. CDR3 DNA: TGTGCCAGCAGTCCCGGGACAACAAGGCAGCCCCAGCATTTT. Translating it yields CASSPGTTRQPQHF.

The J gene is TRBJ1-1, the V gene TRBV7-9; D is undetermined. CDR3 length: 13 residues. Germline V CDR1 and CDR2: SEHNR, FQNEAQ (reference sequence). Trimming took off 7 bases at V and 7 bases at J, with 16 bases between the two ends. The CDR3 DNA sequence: TGTGCCAGCACTACCACGGACTCCTTTGAAGCTTTCTTT. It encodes CASTTTDSFEAFF.

In nucleotides, the CDR3 is TGTGCCAGCAGCTTTAGAATCTCTAGCACAGATACGCAGTATTTT. It yields the protein CASSFRISSTDTQYF. The chain joins TRBV13 to TRBJ2-3; D call uncertain. Germline loops: CDR1 PRHDT, CDR2 FYEKMQ (reference sequence). The CDR3 is 15 amino acids. Between the trimmed V and J ends, which lost 3 bases and 0 bases, there was a span of 10 bases.